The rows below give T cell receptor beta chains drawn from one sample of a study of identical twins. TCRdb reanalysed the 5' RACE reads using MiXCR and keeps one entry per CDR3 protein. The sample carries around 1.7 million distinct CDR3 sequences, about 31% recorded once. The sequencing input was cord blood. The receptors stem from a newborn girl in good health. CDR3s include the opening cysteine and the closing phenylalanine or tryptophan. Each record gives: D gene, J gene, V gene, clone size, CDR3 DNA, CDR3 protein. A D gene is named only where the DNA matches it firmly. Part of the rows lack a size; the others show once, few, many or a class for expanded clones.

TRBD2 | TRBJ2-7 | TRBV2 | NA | TGTGCCAGCAGTGAGTCTAGCGGGTCCTACAATGAGCAGTACTTC | CASSESSGSYNEQYF
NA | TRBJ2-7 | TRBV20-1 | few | TGCAGTGCTAGAGATTACGGGGCTATTAAAGTCTACGAGCAGTACTTC | CSARDYGAIKVYEQYF
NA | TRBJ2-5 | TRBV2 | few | TGTGCCAGCAGCGACAGGACCCAGACCCAGTACTTC | CASSDRTQTQYF
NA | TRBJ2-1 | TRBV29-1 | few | TGCACAGGGACCGGGGTTAACAATGAGCAGTTCTTC | CTGTGVNNEQFF
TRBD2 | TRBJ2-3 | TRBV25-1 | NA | TGTGCCAGCAGAGGTAACCTAGCGGGGGGGCGTGTTACAGATACGCAGTATTTT | CASRGNLAGGRVTDTQYF
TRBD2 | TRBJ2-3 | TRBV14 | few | TGTGCCAGCAGCCAAGAAGGGACTAGGCCGAGGGATACGCAGTATTTT | CASSQEGTRPRDTQYF
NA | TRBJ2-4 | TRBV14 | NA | TGTGCCAGCAGCCAAGCCAGGGCCAAAAACATTCAGTACTTC | CASSQARAKNIQYF
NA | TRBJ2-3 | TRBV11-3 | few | TGTGCCAGCAGCCCAGGAGGCGTAGCAGATACGCAGTATTTT | CASSPGGVADTQYF
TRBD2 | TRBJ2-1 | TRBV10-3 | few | TGTGCCGTTAGCGGGGAGGGGGATGAGCAGTTCTTC | CAVSGEGDEQFF
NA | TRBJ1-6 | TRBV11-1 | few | TGTGCCAGCAGCTTATCGTCAGGGGTTAATTCACCCCTCCACTTT | CASSLSSGVNSPLHF
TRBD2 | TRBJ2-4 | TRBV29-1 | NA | TGCAGCGTTGCGGGACTAGCGGGAGAAAGGGGCAAAAACATTCAGTACTTC | CSVAGLAGERGKNIQYF
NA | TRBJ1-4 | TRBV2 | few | TGTGCCAGCAGTGAATCAGTAGCCCTTAATGAAAAACTGTTTTTT | CASSESVALNEKLFF
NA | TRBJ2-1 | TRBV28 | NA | TGTGCCAGCAGTTCGTCGCCTAGCTTTTACAATGAGCAGTTCTTC | CASSSSPSFYNEQFF
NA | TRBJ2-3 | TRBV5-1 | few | TGCGCCACCGCACTGAGCTGGGTAGCCCCAGATACGCAGTATTTT | CATALSWVAPDTQYF
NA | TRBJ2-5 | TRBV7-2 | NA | TGTGCCAGCAGTCCGGGGGCTAGCCGAAATGAGCGGTACTTC | CASSPGASRNERYF
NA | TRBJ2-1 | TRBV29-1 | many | TGCAGCGTTCAGACAGACCACCTAAACAATGAGCAGTTCTTC | CSVQTDHLNNEQFF
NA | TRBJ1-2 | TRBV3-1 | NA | TGTGCCAGCAGCCAAGTCTCAGGGAACTATGGCTACACCTTC | CASSQVSGNYGYTF
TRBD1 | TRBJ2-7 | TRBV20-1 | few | TGCAGTGCTAGGACAGGGGGCCTCACCTACGAGCAGTACTTC | CSARTGGLTYEQYF
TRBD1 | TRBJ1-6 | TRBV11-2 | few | TGTGCCAGCAGCTTTGGGGACAGGATAGGATCACCCCTCCACTTT | CASSFGDRIGSPLHF